This is a list of T cell receptor beta chains from one sample in a study of metastatic and nonmetastatic thyroid tumors. TCRdb re-called the PCR reads through MiXCR. This sample has under 8,000 clones, with about 30% found just once. Material: adjacent normal tissue. The receptors come from a female donor with papillary thyroid cancer or a benign thyroid nodule (not recorded which). Some clones in this sample may be carry-over from other donors' samples. Each CDR3 is given with its conserved first and last residue. D genes are given only for firm matches. Clone size appears in some rows only: once, few, many, or a class for an expanded clone.

j_gene,d_gene,abundance,v_gene,CDR3aa,CDR3nt
TRBJ1-5,NA,NA,TRBV6-1,CPSIEKTANKPKHF,TGTCCCAGCATTGAAAAGACAGCAAATAAGCCCAAGCATTTT
TRBJ1-2,NA,NA,TRBV19,CASIRSGAQSQGYTF,TGTGCCAGCATACGATCCGGGGCCCAGAGCCAAGGCTACACCTTC
TRBJ2-6,NA,medium-sized,TRBV29-1,CSVEGSGSSGANVLTF,TGCAGCGTTGAAGGGTCAGGGAGCTCTGGGGCCAACGTCCTGACTTTC
TRBJ2-3,NA,NA,TRBV15,CATGSGASDTQYF,TGTGCCACCGGTTCGGGGGCGTCAGATACGCAGTATTTT
TRBJ2-3,NA,few,TRBV12-3/TRBV12-4,CASSWGGAGDTQYF,TGTGCCAGCAGTTGGGGGGGGGCCGGAGATACGCAGTATTTT
TRBJ1-6,TRBD1,NA,TRBV4-3,CASSQYVQGDNSPLHF,TGCGCCAGCAGCCAATATGTGCAGGGGGACAATTCACCCCTCCACTTT
TRBJ2-7,TRBD1,NA,TRBV20-1,CSARGEQGAWYEQYF,TGCAGTGCTAGAGGGGAACAGGGGGCATGGTACGAGCAGTACTTC
TRBJ1-1,NA,NA,TRBV7-9,CTISLDLPQPFF,TGTACCATCAGCCTGGACCTTCCACAGCCTTTCTTT
TRBJ1-4,NA,NA,TRBV20-1,CSASTSGVEKLFF,TGCAGTGCTAGTACGTCTGGGGTTGAAAAACTGTTTTTT
TRBJ1-1,NA,medium-sized,TRBV7-9,CASSSIDRTEAFF,TGTGCCAGCAGCTCTATAGACAGGACTGAAGCTTTCTTT
TRBJ2-1,TRBD1,few,TRBV6-1,CASSEEGTGGNEQFF,TGTGCCAGCAGTGAAGAGGGGACAGGGGGCAATGAGCAGTTCTTC
TRBJ1-4,TRBD1,NA,TRBV13,CASTGGTGPNEKLFF,TGTGCCAGCACCGGGGGGACAGGGCCCAATGAAAAACTGTTTTTT
TRBJ2-5,NA,few,TRBV6-1,CASSPDPEGEIQYF,TGTGCCAGCAGCCCCGACCCAGAGGGAGAGATCCAGTACTTC
TRBJ2-7,TRBD2,few,TRBV12-3/TRBV12-4,CASSSGLAGPLEQYF,TGTGCCAGCAGCTCGGGACTAGCGGGACCCCTCGAGCAGTACTTC
TRBJ2-3,TRBD2,NA,TRBV11-2,CASSLTSGRLVMGQYF,TGTGCCAGCAGCTTGACTAGCGGGAGACTCGTGATGGGGCAGTATTTT
TRBJ2-7,TRBD1,large,TRBV6-1,CASTEGQAIYEQYF,TGTGCCAGCACTGAGGGACAGGCTATCTACGAGCAGTACTTC
TRBJ2-3,NA,NA,TRBV20-1,CSARSWAGSTDTQYF,TGCAGTGCTAGGAGTTGGGCGGGGAGCACAGATACGCAGTATTTT
TRBJ2-2,NA,medium-sized,TRBV9,CASSWRDRNTGELFF,TGTGCCAGCAGCTGGAGGGACAGAAACACCGGGGAGCTGTTTTTT
TRBJ2-7,TRBD2,NA,TRBV20-1,CSATGGSYEQYF,TGCAGTGCTACGGGGGGCTCCTACGAGCAGTACTTC
TRBJ2-5,NA,few,TRBV10-3,CAISGSGGPSDTQYF,TGTGCCATCAGTGGTAGTGGGGGTCCGTCGGATACCCAGTACTTC
TRBJ2-5,TRBD1,few,TRBV6-1,CASSDRGLRTQYF,TGTGCCAGCTCTGACAGGGGGCTGAGGACCCAGTACTTC
TRBJ2-7,NA,NA,TRBV6-1,CASSESTGYEQYF,TGTGCCAGCAGTGAATCGACAGGCTACGAGCAGTACTTC
TRBJ1-2,TRBD1,NA,TRBV6-5,CAIISDRGSGGYTF,TGTGCCATCATTTCCGACAGGGGTTCTGGTGGCTACACCTTC
TRBJ2-5,TRBD2,large,TRBV12-3/TRBV12-4,CASSSRGGAETQYF,TGTGCCAGCAGTTCTCGGGGAGGGGCTGAGACCCAGTACTTC
TRBJ2-7,TRBD1,NA,TRBV6-1,CASTRTGGSYEQYF,TGTGCCAGCACTCGGACAGGGGGGTCCTACGAGCAGTACTTC
TRBJ2-1,TRBD2,NA,TRBV4-1,CASSQDREGQFF,TGCGCCAGCAGCCAAGATCGGGAGGGGCAGTTCTTC
TRBJ2-1,NA,NA,TRBV20-1,CSARVGQSSYNEQFF,TGCAGTGCTAGGGTCGGTCAGAGCTCCTACAATGAGCAGTTCTTC